These 16 T cell receptor beta chains came from one sample sequenced in a study of blood T cell repertoires in COVID-19 (dated by TCRdb to between 2020 and 2021). The receptor library was made with the immunoSEQ multiplex PCR assay. In TCRdb, the immuneACCESS table is reduced to in-frame sequences with V and J assigned. These tables do not hold every clone; where another copy was compared, an unresolved V gene accounts for under half, and the others remain unexplained. The sample profile shows about 170,000 clones; over 80% of them were found once. Of the sample, about 5.3% is held by the ten largest clones. Sequences were obtained from peripheral blood. All receptors come from a man aged 25-45 years with COVID-19, enrolled during active disease.

The chain couples TRBV18 to TRBJ2-5; 8 bases match TRBD1. The CDR3 is 15 amino acids. Per the germline V gene, CDR1 is KGHSH and CDR2 is LQKENI. The trim removed 1 base at V and 7 bases at J, leaving 8 bases unmatched. This chain's CDR3 is CASSPLETGARTQYF. The CDR3 nucleotides are TGTGCCAGCTCACCACTTGAGACAGGGGCTAGGACCCAGTACTTC.

The J gene is TRBJ1-1, the V gene TRBV9, with D perhaps matching TRBD1 (5 bases). The CDR3 has 14 amino acids. V was cut by 0 bases and J by 4 bases, with 10 bases left in between. Germline CDR1 reads SGDLS; CDR2 reads YYNGEE. The CDR3 DNA sequence: TGTGCCAGCAGCGTAGGCGGCAGGGCCACTGAAGCTTTCTTT. Translating it yields CASSVGGRATEAFF.

The chain combines TRBV5-4 with TRBJ1-2; unclear D gene. CDR1 SGHNT and CDR2 YYREEE come from the germline V gene (reference sequence). Trimming cost V 0 bases and J 14 bases, with 14 bases left between them. The CDR3 extends over 12 amino acids. The CDR3 spells CASSLGSGAGTF. The CDR3 DNA sequence: TGTGCCAGCAGCTTGGGATCCGGAGCGGGGACCTTC.

The rearrangement joins TRBV11-1 to TRBJ2-7; no firm D call. The CDR3 is made up of 16 amino acids. Germline CDR1 and CDR2: SGHAT and FQDESV (reference sequence). The germline V and J ends were trimmed by 2 bases and 3 bases, with 17 bases remaining between them. The CDR3 loop is CASSLPQNGLGYEQYF. The CDR3 bases are TGTGCCAGCAGCTTACCCCAAAATGGGCTTGGCTACGAGCAGTACTTC.

The chain joins TRBV9 to TRBJ1-3; D gene uncertain. Germline CDR1 is SGDLS and CDR2 is YYNGEE. CDR3 length: 15 amino acids. With 3 bases removed from V and 0 bases from J, the gap between germline ends came to 10 bases. The DNA for the CDR3 is TGTGCCAGCAGCGGCGACACATACTCTGGAAACACCATATATTTT. It yields the protein CASSGDTYSGNTIYF.

V gene TRBV24-1 combines with J gene TRBJ2-1, with D maybe TRBD2 (6 bases). V was clipped by 3 bases and J by 4 bases, with 12 bases between them. Germline CDR1 reads KGHDR; CDR2 reads SFDVKD. CDR3 size: 15 residues. CDR3 DNA sequence: TGTGCCACCAGTGATGGGGGGACTGCATACAATGAGCAGTTCTTC. Amino acids: CATSDGGTAYNEQFF.

The chain uses TRBV12-5 and TRBJ2-1, with D unclear. The CDR3 runs to 13 residues. Trimming removed 4 bases from V and 8 bases from J, with 12 bases in between. The germline gives CDR1 LGHNT, CDR2 FRNRAP. The CDR3 nucleotides are TGTGCTAGTGGTTCCTCCGGTTATGATGAGCAGTTCTTC. Translated, it gives CASGSSGYDEQFF.

The V and J genes are TRBV18 and TRBJ2-3, with 9 bases identical to TRBD2. The V gene's germline CDR1 is KGHSH and CDR2 LQKENI. This CDR3 has 17 amino acids. V trimming: 1 base; J trimming: 7 bases; junction bases outside the gene matches: 12. This CDR3 reads CASSPLVLAGAFNTQYF. CDR3 nucleotides: TGTGCCAGCTCACCACTAGTACTAGCGGGCGCGTTTAATACGCAGTATTTT.

The chain carries TRBV7-2 and TRBJ2-7; the match to TRBD1 covers 9 bases. Trimming at V came to 4 bases and at J to 3 bases, leaving 4 bases not matched to a gene. This CDR3 is built from 14 residues. CDR1 is SGHTA and CDR2 is FQGNSA in the germline V gene. CDR3 region: CASSWDRVNYEQYF. Written as DNA, the CDR3 is TGTGCCAGCAGCTGGGACAGGGTAAACTACGAGCAGTACTTC.

V and J are TRBV10-3 and TRBJ2-1; 8 bases match TRBD1. The V and J ends lost 4 bases and 0 bases, in that order; junction bases with no gene match: 8. The length of the CDR3 is 17 residues. Looked up from germline, CDR1 is ENHRY and CDR2 is SYGVKD. CDR3 in amino acids: CAISAGRGPRSYNEQFF. CDR3 DNA: TGTGCCATCAGTGCGGGCAGGGGGCCCCGCTCCTACAATGAGCAGTTCTTC.

The genes are TRBV7-6 and TRBJ2-7, with 7 positions matching TRBD2. The length of the CDR3 is 15 residues. Unmatched junction bases numbered 9, after V lost 5 bases and J lost 2 bases. The V gene's germline CDR1 is SGHVS and CDR2 FNYEAQ. In DNA form, the CDR3 reads TGTGCCAGCAGCCCGGGGCCAGCGGGGACCTACGAGCAGTACTTC. Residues: CASSPGPAGTYEQYF.

The chain recombines TRBV29-1 with TRBJ1-2, with 8 bases aligning to TRBD1. The V gene end was trimmed by 3 bases and the J gene end by 8 bases; junction bases not matched to a gene: 11. CDR3 length: 14 residues. Germline V gene sequence: CDR1 SQVTM, CDR2 ANQGSEA. The CDR3 bases are TGCAGCGTTGATAGGGCAGGGGGCGCTGGGGGCTACACCTTC. Translated, it gives CSVDRAGGAGGYTF. The full variable domain, in which reference TRBV29-1 and TRBJ1-2 provide the parts outside the CDR3, is SAVISQKPSRDICQRGTSLTIQCQVDSQVTMMFWYRQQPGQSLTLIATANQGSEATYESGFVIDKFPISRPNLTFSTLTVSNMSPEDSSIYLCSVDRAGGAGGYTFGSGTRLTVV.

This chain joins TRBV7-9 and TRBJ1-2; possibly TRBD1 for D (5 bases). Per germline, CDR1 SEHNR and CDR2 FQNEAQ (reference sequence). The CDR3 spans 18 residues. Trimming pared 5 bases from V and 2 bases from J, leaving 24 bases between. CDR3 coding DNA: TGTGCCAGCAGCCCAAAAGGGGCAGGCTTCGAACCAAACTATGGCTACACCTTC. Translation gives CASSPKGAGFEPNYGYTF.

This clone was seen once. The chain uses TRBV5-8 and TRBJ1-3; no clear D gene. CDR1 is SGHTS and CDR2 is YDEGEE in the germline V gene. The V and J ends lost 4 bases and 5 bases respectively, with 19 bases between them. The CDR3 has 16 residues. CDR3 region: CASSENALMKRNTIYF. CDR3 DNA sequence: TGTGCCAGCAGCGAGAACGCTCTAATGAAAAGAAACACCATATATTTT. The whole variable domain, remainder taken from reference TRBV5-8 and TRBJ1-3, is EAGVTQSPTHLIKTRGQQATLRCSPISGHTSVYWYQQALGLGLQFLLWYDEGEERNRGNFPPRFSGRQFPNYSSELNVNALELEDSALYLCASSENALMKRNTIYFGEGSWLTVV.

This clone turned up a few times. The V and J genes are TRBV5-4 and TRBJ1-2; a weak D match, TRBD1 (5 bases). CDR3 length: 13 residues. Germline CDR1 and CDR2: SGHNT and YYREEE (reference sequence). Deletions cut 4 bases from V and 4 bases from J, with 11 bases between. The CDR3 protein is CASSVDRAYGYTF. In DNA, the CDR3 is TGTGCCAGCAGCGTAGACAGAGCCTATGGCTACACCTTC.

V gene TRBV7-8 combines with J gene TRBJ2-3; TRBD2 aligns across 7 bases. The CDR3 is 16 residues long. Germline CDR1 is SGHVS and CDR2 is FQNEAQ. V gave up 0 bases and J gave up 4 bases; unmatched junction bases: 7. The CDR3 reads CASSLAMSGNPDTQYF. CDR3 bases: TGTGCCAGCAGCTTAGCGATGAGCGGGAACCCAGATACGCAGTATTTT.